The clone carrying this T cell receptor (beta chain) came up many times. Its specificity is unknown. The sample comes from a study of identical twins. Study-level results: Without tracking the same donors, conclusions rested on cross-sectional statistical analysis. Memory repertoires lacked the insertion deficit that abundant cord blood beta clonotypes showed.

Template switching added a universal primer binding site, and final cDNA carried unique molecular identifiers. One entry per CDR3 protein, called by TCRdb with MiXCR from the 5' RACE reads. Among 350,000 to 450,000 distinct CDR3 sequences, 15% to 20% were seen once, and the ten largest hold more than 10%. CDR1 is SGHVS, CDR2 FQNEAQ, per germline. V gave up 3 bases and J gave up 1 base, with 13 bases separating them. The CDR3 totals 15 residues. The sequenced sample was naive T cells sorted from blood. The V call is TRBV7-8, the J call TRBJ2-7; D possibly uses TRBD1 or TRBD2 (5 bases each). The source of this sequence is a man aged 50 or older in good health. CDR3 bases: TGTGCCAGCAGCTTGGACCGGGACGGGTCCTACGAGCAGTACTTC. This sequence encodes CASSLDRDGSYEQYF.